Below are 15 T cell receptor beta chains sequenced from a single sample in a study of shared clonotypes between healthy human individuals. This table comes from immunoSEQ multiplex PCR, and its TCRdb copy is limited to in-frame clones, with some not included. The sample carries approximately 110,000 clones, 67% recorded once. Sequencing used memory CD8+ T cells sorted from blood. Subset specified: CD45RO+ cells pooled with CCR7-negative TemRA cells. The receptors derive from a woman aged 30 to 39 in good health.

This clone was detected only a few times. The chain couples TRBV7-9 to TRBJ2-7; TRBD2 matches at 7 bases. V lost 4 bases to trimming and J lost 5 bases; unmatched junction nucleotides: 8. CDR1 SEHNR and CDR2 FQNEAQ come from the germline V gene (reference sequence). This CDR3 contains 14 residues. DNA for the CDR3: TGTGCCAGCAGCTCGGAAACTAGCGTCCACGAGCAGTACTTC. Its protein is CASSSETSVHEQYF.

The V call is TRBV7-9, the J call TRBJ2-3; D gene ambiguous. CDR1 is SEHNR and CDR2 is FQNEAQ in the germline V gene (reference sequence). Trimming removed 2 bases at V and 6 bases at J, with 18 bases between. The CDR3 runs 16 residues. The CDR3 region has the DNA TGTGCCAGCAGCTTACTTTTCGGACCGATCTGGGATACGCAGTATTTT. Amino acids: CASSLLFGPIWDTQYF.

This clone has more than one count but fewer than ten. DNA of the CDR3: TGCGCCAGCAGCCAAGTCTTACTAGTTTTGGCCGGGGAGCTGTTTTTT. This codes for CASSQVLLVLAGELFF. This chain joins TRBV4-1 and TRBJ2-2; weak D call: TRBD2 (5 bases). The CDR3 spans 16 residues. CDR1 is MGHRA and CDR2 is YSYEKL in the germline V gene. V was trimmed by 1 base and J by 6 bases, leaving 15 bases between them.

V is TRBV7-9 and J is TRBJ2-1; D may match TRBD1 or TRBD2 (5 bases each). The germline V gene has CDR1 SEHNR and CDR2 FQNEAQ (reference sequence). Deletions cut 7 bases from V and 4 bases from J, with 20 bases between. This CDR3 has 16 residues. CDR3 in DNA: TGTGCCAGCAATCAAATAGGGGCAGCGGCATACAATGAGCAGTTCTTC. Protein sequence: CASNQIGAAAYNEQFF.

This chain links TRBV28 with TRBJ1-3, with 10 bases lining up with TRBD1. This CDR3 has 15 amino acids. From germline, CDR1 is MDHEN and CDR2 SYDVKM. J lost 3 bases, V lost 9 bases, and 8 bases had no gene match. CDR3: CASNRQGANGNTIYF. For the CDR3, the DNA is TGTGCCAGTAACCGACAGGGGGCAAATGGAAACACCATATATTTT.

CDR3 bases: TGTGCCAGCAGCCCTGGGACAGCGAACACTGAAGCTTTCTTT. Amino acids: CASSPGTANTEAFF. This rearrangement joins TRBV7-9 to TRBJ1-1; 7 positions agree with TRBD1. The V segment lost 5 bases and the J segment 1 base; nucleotides outside the gene matches: 4. Germline loops: CDR1 SEHNR, CDR2 FQNEAQ (reference sequence). The CDR3 spans 14 residues.

The genes are TRBV7-9 and TRBJ1-5, with D unclear. There are 11 residues in the CDR3. V lost 4 bases to trimming and J lost 6 bases, with 4 bases between them. Per germline, CDR1 SEHNR and CDR2 FQNEAQ (reference sequence). The CDR3 DNA sequence: TGTGCCAGCAGCTCGGGTCAGCCCCAGCATTTT. Protein sequence: CASSSGQPQHF.

Many counts were recorded for this clone. The chain uses TRBV6-1 and TRBJ2-2; D unresolved. Germline V gene lookup returns CDR1 MNHNS and CDR2 SASEGT. V gave up 7 bases and J gave up 3 bases, with 12 bases separating them. The CDR3 has 14 residues. This CDR3 is CASKSAPDTGELFF. CDR3 DNA: TGTGCCAGCAAATCAGCTCCCGACACCGGGGAGCTGTTTTTT.

This sequence joins TRBV11-2 and TRBJ2-1; TRBD2 agrees at 10 bases. The ends lost 5 bases at V and 10 bases at J; junction bases unmatched: 2. Germline CDR1 reads SGHAT; CDR2 reads FQNNGV. CDR3 length equals 12 residues. Written as DNA, the CDR3 is TGTGCCAGCAGCCTAGCGGGAGTGGAGCAGTTCTTC. Translation gives CASSLAGVEQFF.

V and J are TRBV2 and TRBJ2-4; D remains ambiguous. V was shortened by 4 bases and J by 0 bases, with 16 bases between the two germline ends. Germline CDR1 and CDR2: SNHLY and FYNNEI. CDR3 length: 17 residues. The CDR3 spells CASSAVRAPLAKNIQYF. The CDR3 nucleotides read TGTGCCAGCAGTGCCGTACGGGCCCCTTTAGCCAAAAACATTCAGTACTTC.

The rearrangement uses TRBV27 and TRBJ2-1; D may match TRBD1 or TRBD2 (5 bases each). The germline V and J ends were trimmed by 3 bases and 6 bases, with 9 bases remaining between them. There are 13 residues in the CDR3. Germline CDR1 reads MNHEY; CDR2 reads SMNVEV (reference sequence). In nucleotides, the CDR3 is TGTGCCAGCAGTTTTGCAGGGACCAATGAGCAGTTCTTC. Its translation is CASSFAGTNEQFF.

V is TRBV9 and J is TRBJ2-2; possibly TRBD2 for D (6 bases). Trimming removed 3 bases from V and 1 base from J, with 13 bases in between. The CDR3 spans 16 residues. Germline V gene sequence: CDR1 SGDLS, CDR2 YYNGEE. The CDR3 protein is CASSASSVENTGELFF. The CDR3 nucleotides read TGTGCCAGCAGCGCCTCTAGCGTCGAGAACACCGGGGAGCTGTTTTTT.

The chain joins TRBV7-2 to TRBJ1-1; D gene unclear. V lost 5 bases and J lost 3, with 10 bases in between. Germline-derived CDR1 and CDR2 are SGHTA and FQGNSA. The CDR3 consists of 13 residues. Here the CDR3 DNA reads TGTGCCAGCAGCCCTCAGAGGGACACTGAAGCTTTCTTT. It codes for CASSPQRDTEAFF. The variable domain in full, with the rest retrieved from reference TRBV7-2 and TRBJ1-1, is GAGVSQSPSNKVTEKGKDVELRCDPISGHTALYWYRQSLGQGLEFLIYFQGNSAPDKSGLPSDRFSAERTGGSVSTLTIQRTQQEDSAVYLCASSPQRDTEAFFGQGTRLTVV.

The V and J genes are TRBV6-4 and TRBJ2-1, with D possibly matching TRBD2 (6 bases). CDR1 is MRHNA and CDR2 is SNTAGT in the germline V gene. CDR3 length: 14 amino acids. Trimming removed 0 bases at V and 6 bases at J, with 9 bases between. The CDR3 reads CASSDSPGGNEQFF. The DNA of the CDR3 is TGTGCCAGCAGTGACTCTCCCGGGGGCAATGAGCAGTTCTTC.

The chain uses TRBV2 and TRBJ1-1; D may be TRBD1 (5 bases). The germline CDR1 and CDR2 sequences are SNHLY and FYNNEI. V shed 10 bases and J shed 10 bases, with 13 bases lying between them. This CDR3 spans 10 amino acids. CDR3 nucleotide sequence: TGTGCCACCCGAAGGGGTTCAGCTTTCTTT. Its translation: CATRRGSAFF.